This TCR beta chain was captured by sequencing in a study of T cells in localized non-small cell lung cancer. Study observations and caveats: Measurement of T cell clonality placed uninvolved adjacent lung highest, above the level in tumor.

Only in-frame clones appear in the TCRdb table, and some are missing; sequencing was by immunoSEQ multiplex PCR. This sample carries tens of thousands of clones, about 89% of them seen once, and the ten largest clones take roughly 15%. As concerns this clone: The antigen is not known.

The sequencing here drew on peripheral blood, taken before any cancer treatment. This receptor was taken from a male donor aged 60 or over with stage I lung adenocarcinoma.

This CDR3 reads CASTDRGTDTQYF. CDR3 in DNA: TGTGCCAGCACCGACAGGGGGACAGATACGCAGTATTTT. This chain joins TRBV2 and TRBJ2-3; TRBD1 agrees at 9 bases. This CDR3 comprises 13 residues. J was trimmed by 3 bases and V by 7 bases; bases with no gene match: 2. CDR1 is SNHLY and CDR2 is FYNNEI in the germline V gene. The full variable domain, completed using reference TRBV2 and TRBJ2-3, is EPEVTQTPSHQVTQMGQEVILRCVPISNHLYFYWYRQILGQKVEFLVSFYNNEISEKSEIFDDQFSVERPDGSNFTLKIRSTKLEDSAMYFCASTDRGTDTQYFGPGTRLTVL.